These 27 T cell receptor beta chains came from one sample sequenced in a study of cytomegalovirus exposure and HLA in healthy donors. Clones were read by immunoSEQ multiplex PCR, and TCRdb kept only the in-frame ones, dropping some. Of about 74,000 clones in the sample, around 94% were seen once. The sequencing input was PBMCs. The receptors stem from a man between 18 and 35 years old in good health and CMV-seropositive.

The chain uses TRBV5-6 and TRBJ2-5; D not certain. The CDR3 has 12 residues. Trimming removed 10 bases from V and 4 bases from J, with 14 bases in between. The germline V gene encodes CDR1 SGHDT and CDR2 YYEEEE. CDR3 DNA: TGTGCCTCAACCGGGTTCCGAGAGACCCAGTACTTC. This sequence encodes CASTGFRETQYF.

This chain connects TRBV7-8 to TRBJ2-3; 11 bases are a match to TRBD2. V lost 2 bases and J lost 3; bases outside the gene matches: 10. This CDR3 has 18 amino acids. CDR1 is SGHVS and CDR2 is FQNEAQ in the germline V gene. The CDR3 nucleotides are TGTGCCAGCAGCTTATCTAGCGGGAGGTTGACCTGGACAGATACGCAGTATTTT. Encoded protein: CASSLSSGRLTWTDTQYF. The whole variable domain, filled in from reference TRBV7-8 and TRBJ2-3, reads GAGVSQSPRYKVAKRGQDVALRCDPISGHVSLFWYQQALGQGPEFLTYFQNEAQLDKSGLPSDRFFAERPEGSVSTLKIQRTQQEDSAVYLCASSLSSGRLTWTDTQYFGPGTRLTVL.

This chain connects TRBV2 to TRBJ2-6, with D maybe TRBD2 (6 bases). V shed 2 bases and J shed 4 bases, with 9 bases lying between them. CDR1 SNHLY and CDR2 FYNNEI come from the germline V gene. The CDR3 sequence is 15 residues long. The CDR3, as DNA: TGTGCCAGCAGTGAACGGGGGACCGGGGCCAACGTCCTGACTTTC. Amino acid sequence: CASSERGTGANVLTF.

This clone was counted a single time. This rearrangement joins TRBV11-3 to TRBJ2-1, with D perhaps TRBD1 (6 bases). The CDR3 sequence is 17 residues long. CDR1 is SGHNT and CDR2 is YENEEA in the germline V gene. Trimming cost V 5 bases and J 3 bases, with 20 bases left between them. This chain's CDR3 is CASSPDSPYSYYNEQFF. The CDR3 DNA reads as TGTGCCAGCAGCCCGGACAGCCCTTATTCCTACTACAATGAGCAGTTCTTC.

The rearrangement uses TRBV28 and TRBJ2-7; 8 bases are a match to TRBD1. V dropped 7 bases and J dropped 3; count of bases not matched to a gene: 11. Germline V gives CDR1 MDHEN, CDR2 SYDVKM. The CDR3 runs 15 residues. CDR3 in DNA: TGTGCCAGCACCCTCTCACGGACAGGGCTCTACGAGCAGTACTTC. Translated, it gives CASTLSRTGLYEQYF. Combining the CDR3 with reference TRBV28 and TRBJ2-7 gives the whole variable domain DVKVTQSSRYLVKRTGEKVFLECVQDMDHENMFWYRQDPGLGLRLIYFSYDVKMKEKGDIPEGYSVSREKKERFSLILESASTNQTSMYLCASTLSRTGLYEQYFGPGTRLTVT.

This sequence joins TRBV18 and TRBJ2-1, with D perhaps TRBD1 (5 bases). Trimming cost V 3 bases and J 5 bases, with 26 bases left between them. This CDR3 has 19 residues. Germline V CDR1 and CDR2: KGHSH, LQKENI. The CDR3 DNA reads as TGTGCCAGCTCACCGGGAAACCCAGGGCCGATTTCTACCGACAATGAGCAGTTCTTC. This gives the protein CASSPGNPGPISTDNEQFF.

The chain joins TRBV27 to TRBJ2-1, with TRBD2 matching 15 bases. The CDR3 spans 18 residues. Germline CDR1 is MNHEY and CDR2 is SMNVEV (reference sequence). After removal of 6 bases from V and 7 bases from J, the junction contained 13 bases not matched to a gene. The CDR3 bases are TGTGCCAGCAGCATAGGACTAGCGGGAGGGCCAATCGGAAATGAGCAGTTCTTC. It translates to CASSIGLAGGPIGNEQFF.

The CDR3 DNA reads TGCGCCAGCCGGGACAGGGGGCAGGACCTCTATGGCTACACCTTC. It codes for CASRDRGQDLYGYTF. The genes are TRBV5-1 and TRBJ1-2, with 12 bases that match TRBD1. V lost 7 bases to trimming and J lost 4 bases; unmatched junction nucleotides: 8. CDR1 is SGHRS and CDR2 is YFSETQ in the germline V gene. This CDR3 spans 15 amino acids.

The V and J genes are TRBV11-1 and TRBJ2-2; no clear D. Germline values: CDR1 SGHAT, CDR2 FQDESV (reference sequence). The CDR3 runs 16 residues. V was trimmed by 1 base and J by 5 bases, leaving 14 bases between them. The CDR3 region is CASSLGSGFNTGELFF. The CDR3 nucleotides read TGTGCCAGCAGCTTAGGGTCAGGCTTTAATACCGGGGAGCTGTTTTTT. The full variable domain, with the rest looked up from reference TRBV11-1 and TRBJ2-2, is EAEVAQSPRYKITEKSQAVAFWCDPISGHATLYWYRQILGQGPELLVQFQDESVVDDSQLPKDRFSAERLKGVDSTLKIQPAELGDSAMYLCASSLGSGFNTGELFFGEGSRLTVL.

V gene TRBV14 combines with J gene TRBJ2-6; possible D gene TRBD1, 6 bases. The V gene's germline CDR1 is SGHDN and CDR2 FVKESK. The V and J ends lost 4 bases and 2 bases respectively, with 9 bases between them. The CDR3 spans 15 residues. Written as DNA, the CDR3 is TGTGCCAGCAGCCCGGGGACAACTGGGGCCAACGTCCTGACTTTC. Amino acids: CASSPGTTGANVLTF.

Written as DNA, the CDR3 is TGTGCCAGCAGTTTCCGACAGGCCCCAATTGATACGCAGTATTTT. As protein: CASSFRQAPIDTQYF. J is TRBJ2-3 and V is TRBV28, with D tentatively TRBD1 (6 bases). This CDR3 has 15 residues. The germline V gene has CDR1 MDHEN and CDR2 SYDVKM. Trimming left V 3 bases short and J 6 bases short, with 16 bases between. The complete variable domain, with remaining parts taken from reference TRBV28 and TRBJ2-3, reads DVKVTQSSRYLVKRTGEKVFLECVQDMDHENMFWYRQDPGLGLRLIYFSYDVKMKEKGDIPEGYSVSREKKERFSLILESASTNQTSMYLCASSFRQAPIDTQYFGPGTRLTVL.

The gene calls are TRBV19 and TRBJ2-7; no reliable D call. CDR3 length equals 14 residues. CDR1 is LNHDA and CDR2 is SQIVND in the germline V gene (reference sequence). Between the trimmed V and J ends, which lost 5 bases and 2 bases, there was a span of 13 bases. The CDR3 DNA reads as TGTGCCAGTAGTGGCAGTTTTGTCCCCTACGAGCAGTACTTC. Translated, it gives CASSGSFVPYEQYF. The full variable domain, its missing parts supplied by reference TRBV19 and TRBJ2-7, is DGGITQSPKYLFRKEGQNVTLSCEQNLNHDAMYWYRQDPGQGLRLIYYSQIVNDFQKGDIAEGYSVSREKKESFPLTVTSAQKNPTAFYLCASSGSFVPYEQYFGPGTRLTVT.

The chain employs TRBV9 and TRBJ2-5, with 7 bases identical to TRBD1. CDR1 is SGDLS and CDR2 is YYNGEE in the germline V gene. CDR3 length equals 15 residues. J gave up 7 bases and V 0 bases, and 9 bases lay outside the gene matches. Here the CDR3 DNA reads TGTGCCAGCAGCGTAGGTGAGGGGGCGCTTGTGACCCAGTACTTC. This codes for CASSVGEGALVTQYF.

This chain connects TRBV12-5 to TRBJ2-2, with D perhaps matching TRBD1 (6 bases). V was trimmed by 3 bases and J by 4 bases, leaving 15 bases between them. The CDR3 is 16 amino acids. Germline loops: CDR1 LGHNT, CDR2 FRNRAP. The CDR3 bases are TGTGCTAGTGGTTTTGAACCGGGACAAGCCACCGGGGAGCTGTTTTTT. It encodes CASGFEPGQATGELFF.

The chain recombines TRBV19 with TRBJ2-1; D unclear. Trimming removed 1 base at V and 7 bases at J, with 5 bases between. In germline, CDR1 is LNHDA, CDR2 SQIVND (reference sequence). The CDR3 spans 12 residues. The CDR3 loop reads CASSIGGNEQFF. As DNA, the CDR3 is TGTGCCAGTAGTATAGGCGGAAATGAGCAGTTCTTC.

The V gene is TRBV29-1, the J gene TRBJ2-7; 9 bases are shared with TRBD1. After removal of 5 bases from V and 3 bases from J, the junction contained 5 bases not matched to a gene. Germline values: CDR1 SQVTM, CDR2 ANQGSEA. The CDR3 consists of 13 residues. The CDR3 region has the DNA TGCAGCGTTACCGGGACAGGGTACTACGAGCAGTACTTC. As protein: CSVTGTGYYEQYF.

The V and J genes are TRBV6-5 and TRBJ1-2; 7 positions agree with TRBD1. Germline lookup yields CDR1 MNHEY and CDR2 SVGAGI. J gave up 8 bases and V 5 bases, and 5 bases lay outside the gene matches. The CDR3 is 12 amino acids. The CDR3 here is CASSKDRRGYTF. In DNA form, the CDR3 reads TGTGCCAGCAGTAAGGACAGGAGAGGCTACACCTTC.

The CDR3 DNA reads as TGTGCCAGCACAAGCCCCGGACTAGCGGGAAGCGATACGCAGTATTTT. Translated: CASTSPGLAGSDTQYF. The chain couples TRBV27 to TRBJ2-3; 12 nucleotides align to TRBD2. Germline assignment: CDR1 MNHEY and CDR2 SMNVEV (reference sequence). The J segment lost 6 bases and the V segment lost 7 bases, leaving 11 bases of the junction unmatched. This CDR3 comprises 16 residues.

This clone was seen more than once but under ten times. The chain couples TRBV2 to TRBJ2-7; D uncertain. Germline V gives CDR1 SNHLY, CDR2 FYNNEI. The V end was cut by 3 bases, the J end by 7 bases, with 7 bases between. This CDR3 region has 11 residues. The CDR3 sequence: CASSDNGEQYF. The CDR3 nucleotides read TGTGCCAGCAGTGACAACGGGGAGCAGTACTTC.

This chain links TRBV7-9 with TRBJ1-1, with a weak D call TRBD1 (6 bases). V gave up 2 bases and J gave up 5 bases, with 18 bases separating them. The CDR3 totals 16 residues. Per germline, CDR1 SEHNR and CDR2 FQNEAQ (reference sequence). The chain's CDR3 is CASSLSIVSGDTEAFF. The CDR3 bases are TGTGCCAGCAGCTTAAGTATTGTCTCAGGGGATACTGAAGCTTTCTTT.

The V and J genes are TRBV19 and TRBJ2-1; D may be TRBD1 (6 bases). The CDR3 runs to 15 residues. With 2 bases removed from V and 4 bases from J, the gap between germline ends came to 12 bases. The V gene's germline CDR1 is LNHDA and CDR2 SQIVND (reference sequence). CDR3 sequence (DNA): TGTGCCAGTAGTATATCCTGGACAGTTTACAATGAGCAGTTCTTC. Its protein is CASSISWTVYNEQFF.

The CDR3 is CASSRGQSSYNEQFF. The CDR3 DNA follows: TGTGCCAGCAGTAGGGGACAAAGCTCCTACAATGAGCAGTTCTTC. This chain links TRBV2 with TRBJ2-1, with a weak D call TRBD1 (6 bases). CDR3 length equals 15 residues. Germline values: CDR1 SNHLY, CDR2 FYNNEI. Trimming shortened V by 5 bases and J by 0 bases, and 11 bases separated the two germline ends.

The chain combines TRBV2 with TRBJ2-1; no reliable D call. CDR3 length: 13 amino acids. Trimming stripped 1 base from V and 6 bases from J, with 7 bases between. Germline CDR1 and CDR2: SNHLY and FYNNEI. Here the CDR3 reads CASSEGSVNEQFF. CDR3 in DNA: TGTGCCAGCAGTGAAGGGAGCGTCAATGAGCAGTTCTTC.

The chain couples TRBV19 to TRBJ2-5; no firm D call. Trimming cost V 2 bases and J 7 bases, with 11 bases left between them. CDR3 length: 13 amino acids. Germline V gene lookup returns CDR1 LNHDA and CDR2 SQIVND (reference sequence). CDR3 region: CASSITPGGTQYF. The CDR3 nucleotides read TGTGCCAGTAGTATAACCCCTGGCGGGACCCAGTACTTC.

This chain uses TRBV9 with TRBJ1-1; D ambiguous. Germline V lookup: CDR1 SGDLS, CDR2 YYNGEE. Trimming took 4 bases from V and 11 from J, leaving 21 bases between them. CDR3 length equals 14 residues. CDR3 in DNA: TGTGCCAGCAGCCCAGGCACAGCGGGTTATACTGCTTTCTTT. Translation gives CASSPGTAGYTAFF.

The CDR3 DNA reads as TGCGCCAGCAGTACAGGGGGGGACACCGGGGAGCTGTTTTTT. This gives the protein CASSTGGDTGELFF. The chain is built from TRBV5-1 and TRBJ2-2; tentatively, D is TRBD1 (8 bases). CDR1 SGHRS and CDR2 YFSETQ come from the germline V gene. V was clipped by 5 bases and J by 3 bases, with 11 bases between them. This CDR3 has 14 residues.

The gene calls are TRBV7-6 and TRBJ2-3; no definite D call. The CDR3 is made up of 15 amino acids. V was shortened by 5 bases and J by 2 bases, with 14 bases between the two germline ends. Germline CDR1 reads SGHVS; CDR2 reads FNYEAQ. This CDR3 is CASSPTERDTDTQYF. CDR3 nucleotide sequence: TGTGCCAGCAGCCCGACGGAGCGTGACACAGATACGCAGTATTTT.